This T cell receptor (beta chain) is from a study of shared clonotypes between healthy human individuals. The CDR3 loop spans 13 amino acids. The junction had 4 bases not matched to a gene; V was cut back by 5 bases and J by 12 bases. Germline lookup yields CDR1 MNHNY and CDR2 SVGAGI (reference sequence). As regards this clone: Its specificity is not known.

General study findings and limits: Unshared clonotypes carried lower generation probabilities than those common to all four donors. Clonotype sharing among the donors was expected to vary with sequencing depth.

The method was immunoSEQ multiplex PCR; TCRdb's version includes in-frame clones alone and lacks a portion of them. The sample comprises over a million clones, roughly 96% of which are singletons, and approximately 1.2% rests with the top ten. The chain recombines TRBV6-6 with TRBJ2-1; TRBD2 aligns across 13 bases. The sequence was collected from a man between 25 and 39 years old in good health. Specimen: naive CD4+ T cells sorted from blood. Regarding subset: CD45RA+ positively selected. The CDR3 reads CASSRGTSGAQFF. The DNA of the CDR3 is TGTGCCAGCAGTCGAGGGACTAGCGGGGCGCAGTTCTTC.